Listed here are 3 T cell receptor beta chains from one sample, sequenced in a study of CD8+CD57+ T cells in acquired aplastic anemia (dated by TCRdb to the late 2010s). Data came from an Illumina HiSeq 2000. Profiling of TCR beta VDJ combinations and CDR3 sequences used genomic DNA as the template. TCRdb took the public reads, trimmed them with fastp at Q25, ran MiXCR for clone calling and kept in-frame beta chains. When rows share a CDR3 protein, they turn into one entry using the most common DNA and genes. For this sample there are around 170,000 distinct CDR3 sequences; 55% to 75% appear just once. The ten largest clones represent 45% of the sample. The material sequenced was sorted CD4+, CD8+, or CD8+CD57+ T cells (not recorded which) from PBMCs. These receptors were collected from a human donor in good health.

The rearrangement uses TRBV29-1 and TRBJ1-4, with TRBD1 matching 8 bases. The CDR3 contains 14 residues. CDR1 and CDR2 from the germline V gene are SQVTM and ANQGSEA. Trimming at V came to 1 base and at J to 6 bases, leaving 4 bases not matched to a gene. In DNA form, the CDR3 reads TGCAGCGTTGAAGGGGGACAGGATTATGAAAAACTGTTTTTT. Translated: CSVEGGQDYEKLFF. Using reference TRBV29-1 and TRBJ1-4 for the parts outside the CDR3, the full variable domain is SAVISQKPSRDICQRGTSLTIQCQVDSQVTMMFWYRQQPGQSLTLIATANQGSEATYESGFVIDKFPISRPNLTFSTLTVSNMSPEDSSIYLCSVEGGQDYEKLFFGSGTQLSVL.

V usage is TRBV7-9 and J usage is TRBJ1-6, with D unresolved. V lost 0 bases, J lost 0 bases, and 21 bases lay in between. The CDR3 spans 21 residues. Germline CDR1 is SEHNR and CDR2 is FQNEAQ (reference sequence). This CDR3 reads CASSLAGFRPPNSSYNSPLHF. CDR3 in DNA: TGTGCCAGCAGCTTAGCGGGATTTAGGCCGCCTAATAGCTCCTATAATTCACCCCTCCACTTT.

A few counts support this clonotype. The rearrangement links TRBV29-1 to TRBJ2-3, with D maybe TRBD1 (6 bases). Germline loops: CDR1 SQVTM, CDR2 ANQGSEA. CDR3 length: 14 amino acids. V lost 3 bases and J 2 bases, leaving 12 bases between the germline ends. The chain's CDR3 is CSVDMGAATDTQYF. Written as DNA, the CDR3 is TGCAGCGTTGATATGGGGGCAGCCACAGATACGCAGTATTTT.